This entry is about one T cell receptor beta chain. This clonotype was seen more than once but under ten times. Its cognate antigen has yet to be identified. The record has no base qualities; no much larger clone is one base away. The data belong to a study of blood T cells in healthy people across ages (dated by TCRdb to the mid-2010s). Regarding the research as a whole: In model experiments, roughly one uniquely barcoded TCR beta cDNA molecule per two T cells was captured by template switching. Using deep sequencing normalized with unique cDNA molecular identifiers, the study measured how TCR beta repertoire diversity changes with age. The donors were split into four age groups: young (average 16 years), middle-aged (nearly 40), aged (roughly 65) and long-lived (approximately 80). To avoid experimental bias, donors of different ages were distributed randomly across sequencing lanes. Two additional independent replicas of 1 million unique cDNA reads from the same blood draw were analyzed for two donors (one aged 18 to 29 and one aged 80 or older). What the study reported, not specific to this receptor: Conclusive comparison of naive and antigen-experienced compartments was prevented by the profiling of bulk unsorted PBMCs. The percentage of naive T cells measured by flow cytometry correlated strongly with observed TCR beta diversity. Estimates of total diversity based on one million sequenced T cells were considered lower bounds and underestimates. The long-lived group showed more naive CD4+ T cells, fewer expanded clones and increased TCR diversity than the aged group, suggesting age selection. The CMV infection status of donors was not known, potentially confounding age-related changes in expanded clonotypes. Observed TCR beta diversity per million T cells fell roughly linearly with age, and a significant reduction was already apparent by age roughly 41.

V is reduced by 4 bases and J by 7 bases, leaving a spacing of 8 bases between them. The CDR3 runs 12 amino acids, cysteine and phenylalanine included. CDR3 DNA is the only sequence kept; it has 36 bases, read in frame from the first base. Systemically healthy Caucasian individuals from Russia, around 38 in total and aged roughly 6 to 100 years, were included as donors. Ten milliliters of peripheral blood were drawn from each donor into EDTA-treated Vacutainer tubes. Ficoll-Paque density-gradient centrifugation was used to isolate PBMCs, with at least 6.5 million per sample. Total RNA, at least 5 micrograms per sample, was extracted from PBMCs with Trizol reagent. For every donor, flow cytometry on a PBMC aliquot measured the percentage of naive CD45RAhigh/CD27high T cells. Libraries were prepared through 5' RACE. A second PCR of about 6 to 11 cycles was performed with a sample-barcoded 5' primer and a J-beta primer mix. A template-switch 5' adaptor carrying 12 random nucleotides introduced a unique molecular identifier onto each TCR beta cDNA molecule. At least 3 million CDR3-containing paired-end reads were obtained from each sample. The Mint cDNA synthesis kit, primed by a TRBC-specific oligonucleotide, was used to synthesize first-strand cDNA from all RNA. After uracil-DNA glycosylase treatment, a first 18-cycle PCR used universal primers M1SS and BC2_uni_R on all cDNA. In the authors' own workflow: For normalization, 1 million high-quality reads were randomly selected from each sample, with every read carrying a distinct molecular identifier. Reads with shared molecular identifiers were discarded instead of being binned into consensus sequences. MiTCR, set to a Q25 quality threshold and the strictest error-elimination algorithm, was used for CDR3 identification, clonotype clustering and error correction. A nonparametric unseen species model using Euler transformation provided a lower-bound estimate of total TCR beta diversity. TCRdb reworked the public reads: Q25 trimming with fastp, MiXCR clone assembly, productive beta chains retained. Each CDR3 protein gets just one entry, which takes the most common genes and DNA from the rows behind it. The V and J calls were determined by TCRdb, not by the authors. The sample table shows around 1,900,000 distinct CDR3 sequences, and about two fifths are seen once. The ten top clones hold roughly 23% of the sample.

This sequence was found in a human donor in good health. The sequence is built from TRBV12-3 or TRBV12-4 and TRBJ2-1; a tentative D call is TRBD2 (5 bases match). Material for sequencing was blood. The CDR3 in this case is CASSWTFNEQFF. The DNA sequence is TGTGCCAGCAGTTGGACTTTTAATGAGCAGTTCTTC.